Reported below is one T cell receptor (beta chain). No cognate antigen has been identified for it. Per-nucleotide qualities are absent, and no much larger clonotype sits a single base away. The sample comes from a study of cytomegalovirus exposure and HLA in healthy donors (dated by TCRdb to between 2016 and 2019). Regarding the research as a whole: An earlier analysis of roughly 500 of the donors reported approximately 300 Gb of sequence data and some 100 million unique TCR beta sequences from roughly 200 million T cells. Approximately 310 gigabases of sequencing data and approximately 91 million unique TCR sequences made up an early release that covered approximately 650 HLA-typed donors. The genetic ancestry cluster associated with self-reported Caucasian donors included around four fifths of the approximately 400 genotyped donors. The study aimed to test whether signatures of past pathogen exposure could be identified by cataloging public T cell receptors. The study profiled the T cell repertoires of about 720 subjects by immunosequencing and related them to cytomegalovirus serostatus. In addition to the first cohort of around 670 subjects, a separate validation cohort of approximately 130 different subjects was used. To predict cytomegalovirus infection status, the study combined high-throughput TCR immunosequencing, statistical association of individual TCRs with disease status, and machine learning. In a later analysis, previously published TCR beta repertoires from 666 donors were re-analyzed and high-resolution HLA genotyping was added so that TCR occurrence patterns could be studied. Rather than using new phenotypic data, the later analysis identified candidate immune exposures from TCR beta sequences and from how often those sequences occurred across donors. In an earlier analysis of 587 of the donors, high-throughput TCR beta sequencing was used to judge whether each TCR beta V gene segment behaved as functional or pseudogenic. Donor age, sex, ethnicity and CMV serostatus were compiled alongside the repertoire data. A later genetic analysis took genome-wide SNP genotypes for about 65% of the 666 donors and used that subset as a discovery cohort. All discovery cohort repertoires had been generated on a single sequencing platform. Both class I and class II loci were covered by HLA typing, at four-digit resolution. Typing coverage varied by locus: roughly 629-640 donors for A, B, C, DRB1 and DQB1; more than 500 for DQA1; around 610 for DPA1; 450 to 480 for DPB1. A few DR-DQ haplotypes were treated as single units for association and clustering because of strong linkage in the cohort. Among roughly 370 genotyped donors of the cohort, an average of approximately 250,000 unique TCR beta nucleotide sequences were sequenced per donor, 15% to 20% of them non-productive. The study at large found these results: Because some donors lacked HLA typing at each locus, the association tests relied only on the typed subset. A further reported finding was that TCR beta sequences accurately predicted the HLA-A and HLA-B alleles for most subjects in the first cohort. Most CMV-associated TCR beta chains appeared to be HLA-restricted in a later analysis, and the HLA associations seemed to be driven largely by CMV exposure. Compared with equally common non-associated chains, HLA-associated TCR beta chains in a later analysis were more clonally expanded and had lower generation probabilities. A group of highly shared sequence variants was considered likely to be a technical artifact of the sequencing pipeline. Correlated functional status among segregating V segments might reflect linkage disequilibrium, but an unknown experimental factor could not be ruled out. In this cohort, only TCR beta chains were sequenced, and detectable features were limited by the absence of alpha or paired-chain data. Several of the top co-occurrence clusters appeared to be linked to parvovirus B19, influenza, CMV and Epstein-Barr virus, according to a later analysis. A few of the identified cytomegalovirus-associated TCR beta chains were confirmed in vitro to be specific for cytomegalovirus antigens. In a later genetic analysis, fewer N-insertions in productive TCRs were reported among donors in an Asian-associated ancestry cluster than the approximately 710-donor mean. About 17 rarely observed V segments, including chromosome 9 orphons, were excluded from the earlier analysis of several hundred of the donors because counts were too low. Immune exposure information for the cohort was limited to CMV serostatus. Strong co-occurrence of HLA alleles, especially DR and DQ, made assigning TCR associations to individual alleles difficult. The 87-base-pair reads could not distinguish some IMGT-functional V segments, including TRBV6-2 and TRBV6-3, so those segments were excluded. The study listed approximately 160 TCR beta chains as associated with cytomegalovirus. Cytomegalovirus status was reported to be diagnosed by the classifier with high specificity and sensitivity in both the original and validation cohorts. V-gene and J-gene trimming of TCR beta chains was associated with a missense DCLRE1C variant in a later genetic analysis, and the association was replicated in an independent cohort. In an earlier analysis of 450 to 750 of the donors, most TCR beta V segments appeared in productive rearrangements about 87% or about 30% of the time, broadly matching IMGT annotations. A later analysis associated some 17,000 TCR beta sequences with specific HLA alleles at a false discovery rate of 0.05. According to a later analysis, TCR association rates differed among HLA loci, with DRB1 alleles showing the most associated TCRs and HLA-C alleles showing the fewest. Across donors, most TCR sequences were observed very rarely, whereas some public TCRs were present in many individuals. The authors suggested that the approach could potentially be generalized to other disease states and immunological phenotypes. The presence/absence analyses assumed that sequencing depth was roughly uniform across donors, and that assumption may not be true.

The library came from the immunoSEQ multiplex PCR assay. A mixture of 60 forward primers for TCR Vbeta segments and 13 reverse primers for TCR Jbeta segments was used in the multiplex PCR. Amplification of the CDR3 region of rearranged TCR beta genes was performed with a multiplex PCR assay on genomic DNA. The amplified TCR beta libraries were sequenced on the Illumina HiSeq System as 87-base-pair reads. The paper's processing steps were these. A later analysis tallied about 77 million unique TCR beta chains across the 666 repertoires, and some 12 million of those chains were shared by two or more donors. To remove PCR and sequencing errors, raw reads were error-corrected and collapsed into unique sequences using a nearest-neighbor algorithm that merged closely related sequences. CDR3 sequences were aligned to IMGT reference sequences to assign V, D and J gene segments. Each retained sequence needed at least a six-nucleotide match to both a V gene segment and a J gene segment. A rearrangement counted as productive if the CDR3 had no stop codons and remained in frame with V and J, and every other rearrangement counted as non-productive. Following IMGT convention, CDR3 was defined as the stretch from the second conserved V-encoded cysteine up to the conserved J-encoded phenylalanine. The earlier analysis of 500 to 600 of the donors excluded sequences that lacked an unambiguous match to a single V gene segment. In an earlier analysis of several hundred of the donors, V segments were called functional above 56.7% productive rearrangements and were called segregating when the between-donor standard deviation exceeded 5%. A statistical classification framework was developed to diagnose cytomegalovirus status using the catalog of TCR beta chain sequences. In a later analysis, V and J genes were assigned by comparing TCR nucleotide sequences against IMGT/GENE-DB human TR gene sequences. Using the TCRdist pipeline, a later analysis assigned CDR3 sequences along with most-parsimonious VDJ recombination scenarios. A later analysis defined each TCR beta chain by its CDR3 amino acid sequence plus V-gene family, and excluded reads lacking a unique V-gene family. A later analysis removed 550 to 700 highly shared, low-generation-probability nucleotide sequences to deal with suspected cross-contamination and a sequencing artifact. For each public chain, a later analysis derived a clonal expansion index from normalized ranks of inferred template counts within each repertoire. In a later analysis, generation probabilities were computed with a VDJ recombination model fitted to out-of-frame rearrangements, and the resulting probabilities were checked against IGoR. A later analysis scored TCR-TCR, TCR-HLA and TCR-CMV co-occurrence with hypergeometric tests, applying a repertoire-size bias correction to TCR pairs. A later analysis estimated false discovery rates by permuting HLA or CMV assignments 20 times. In a later analysis, co-occurring TCRs were grouped using DBSCAN, and TCRdist sequence similarity was added for clustering within HLA-allele-positive subsets. Co-occurrence clustering excluded repertoires with fewer than 30,000 or more than 120,000 public chains, plus five with anomalous nucleotide sharing. TCRdb took this table from immuneACCESS and kept in-frame rearrangements with V and J called. Such tables lack part of the clones; where checked against another copy, unresolved V genes explain under half of the gap, and the rest is unexplained. V and J calls and clone size come straight from that table; D and trimming were deduced from the DNA. In all, the sample holds some 130,000 clones, and roughly 60% of those were seen once. The ten largest account for approximately 2.5% of the sample.

The cohort comprised around 690 healthy bone marrow donors. All cohort members were sampled while nominally healthy, although unrecorded immune exposures were likely present. The donor tested CMV seronegative and was one of the 352 seronegative cohort members. Every donor gave a peripheral blood sample, and the peripheral blood mononuclear cells from that sample were used for TCR beta sequencing. Genomic DNA extraction from the blood cell samples was performed with the Qiagen DNeasy Blood Extraction Kit. Between the V and J ends, shortened by 2 bases and 2 bases respectively, the junction contains 15 bases. CDR1 and CDR2, looked up from the germline V gene, are MNHEY and SVGAGI. CDR3 length: 16 amino acids, cysteine to phenylalanine. Only the CDR3 part of the read is kept: 48 bases, read in frame from the first base.

This receptor chain uses TRBV6-5 and TRBJ2-5; matching of 5 bases hints at TRBD1 as the D gene. The sequence was collected from a woman between 40 and 50 years old in good health and CMV-seronegative. Sequenced sample: PBMCs. The sequenced DNA: TGTGCCAGCAGTTACGAAGGGGCTGTGAGTCAAGAGACCCAGTACTTC. It specifies CASSYEGAVSQETQYF.